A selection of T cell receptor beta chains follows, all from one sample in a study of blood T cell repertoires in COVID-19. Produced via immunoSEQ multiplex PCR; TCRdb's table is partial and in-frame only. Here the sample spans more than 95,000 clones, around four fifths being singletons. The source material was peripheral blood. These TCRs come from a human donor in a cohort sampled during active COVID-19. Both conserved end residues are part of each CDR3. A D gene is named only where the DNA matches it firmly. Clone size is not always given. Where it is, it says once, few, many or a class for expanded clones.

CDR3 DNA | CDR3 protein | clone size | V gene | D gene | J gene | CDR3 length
TGCGCCAGCAGTGAGAGCACAGCCTACGAGCAGTACTTC | CASSESTAYEQYF | NA | TRBV10-1 | NA | TRBJ2-7 | 13
TGTGCCAGCTCACCCTTAGCGGGGCAGGGAGAGACCCAGTACTTC | CASSPLAGQGETQYF | NA | TRBV18 | TRBD2 | TRBJ2-5 | 15
TGTGCCAGCATCCTAGGGGACAGGGGAGCTTTCTTT | CASILGDRGAFF | once | TRBV2 | TRBD1 | TRBJ1-1 | 12
TGTGCCTGGAGAAGGGGCGGTACGCAGTATTTT | CAWRRGGTQYF | NA | TRBV30 | NA | TRBJ2-3 | 11
TGTGCCAGCAGTTACAGGGGCAGTACTGAAGCTTTCTTT | CASSYRGSTEAFF | once | TRBV6-5 | NA | TRBJ1-1 | 13
TGTGCCAGCAGCCTGGCGGGACCCCTAAACATTCAGTACTTC | CASSLAGPLNIQYF | once | TRBV7-8 | NA | TRBJ2-4 | 14
TGTGCCAGCAGCTTGGGGACAGCCAACACTGAAGCTTTCTTT | CASSLGTANTEAFF | NA | TRBV7-8 | TRBD1 | TRBJ1-1 | 14
TGTGCCAGCAGTCCTGTCAGGGGAAACACCATATATTTT | CASSPVRGNTIYF | NA | TRBV27 | NA | TRBJ1-3 | 13
TGTGCCAGCAGTGTTCAGGGTGGGTCCTATAATTCACCCCTCCACTTT | CASSVQGGSYNSPLHF | few | TRBV2 | NA | TRBJ1-6 | 16
TGTGCCACCAGCACCCCATCGGAGAGGCCCCAGCATTTT | CATSTPSERPQHF | NA | TRBV15 | NA | TRBJ1-5 | 13
TGTGCCCGTAGGGGTCACGACTATGGCTACACCTTC | CARRGHDYGYTF | NA | TRBV30 | NA | TRBJ1-2 | 12
TGTGCCAGCAGTTACGGACAACTGAACACTGAAGCTTTCTTT | CASSYGQLNTEAFF | NA | TRBV6-2/TRBV6-3 | NA | TRBJ1-1 | 14
TGCGCCAGCAGTACCGGGACACAATTAGAGACCCAGTACTTC | CASSTGTQLETQYF | NA | TRBV5-1 | NA | TRBJ2-5 | 14
TGTGCCACCACCCCCTCGGGGAGATACAATGAGCAGTTCTTC | CATTPSGRYNEQFF | NA | TRBV15 | NA | TRBJ2-1 | 14
TGTGCCAGCAGCCAGACAGGGGCCGGGGAGCTGTTTTTT | CASSQTGAGELFF | NA | TRBV3-1/TRBV3-2 | TRBD1 | TRBJ2-2 | 13
TGTGCCAGCAGCCCTTGGACAGGGGCGTACAATGAGCAGTTCTTC | CASSPWTGAYNEQFF | NA | TRBV3-1/TRBV3-2 | TRBD1 | TRBJ2-1 | 15
TGTGCCTGGACCAGGGTCCGGAACACTGAAGCTTTCTTT | CAWTRVRNTEAFF | NA | TRBV30 | NA | TRBJ1-1 | 13
TGTGCCAGCAGCTTAGACGGACAGGCCCCCCTCTATGGCTACACCTTC | CASSLDGQAPLYGYTF | NA | TRBV7-8 | TRBD1 | TRBJ1-2 | 16
TGTGCCAGCAGCCACCGGGACAGGGGACACTATGGCTACACCTTC | CASSHRDRGHYGYTF | NA | TRBV6-2/TRBV6-3 | TRBD1 | TRBJ1-2 | 15
TGTGCCAGCAGCGGACAGGGCGCGGGTGGGACCCAGTACTTC | CASSGQGAGGTQYF | NA | TRBV9 | TRBD1 | TRBJ2-5 | 14
TGTGCCAGCAGCTTAGGGACAGCCGTACAAGAGACCCAGTACTTC | CASSLGTAVQETQYF | NA | TRBV7-9 | NA | TRBJ2-5 | 15
TGTGCCAGTAAGACAGACTTGAACACTGAAGCTTTCTTT | CASKTDLNTEAFF | NA | TRBV19 | NA | TRBJ1-1 | 13
TGTGCCAGCAGCGCCCGTCCGGACACTGAAGCTTTCTTT | CASSARPDTEAFF | few | TRBV7-9 | NA | TRBJ1-1 | 13
TGTGCCAGCAGCATGACAGGGATCAACACTGAAGCTTTCTTT | CASSMTGINTEAFF | NA | TRBV5-4 | TRBD1 | TRBJ1-1 | 14
TGCGCCAGCAGAAACCGGGGGGCGGAATCTAGCACAGATACGCAGTATTTT | CASRNRGAESSTDTQYF | NA | TRBV5-1 | NA | TRBJ2-3 | 17
TGCGCCAGCAGCTCAGAGACAGGGGGTCTCTCTGGCTACACCTTC | CASSSETGGLSGYTF | NA | TRBV5-1 | TRBD1 | TRBJ1-2 | 15
TGTGCCTGGGGAGGACAGGGGTCAAGGCCCCAGCATTTT | CAWGGQGSRPQHF | NA | TRBV30 | TRBD1 | TRBJ1-5 | 13
TGTGCCAGCAGCTACCGACAGGGGGGCGGGGAGCAGTACTTC | CASSYRQGGGEQYF | NA | TRBV7-9 | TRBD1 | TRBJ2-7 | 14
TGTGCCAGCAGCCAACGGACAGGGCGCATCGATGAGCAGTTCTTC | CASSQRTGRIDEQFF | NA | TRBV9 | TRBD1 | TRBJ2-1 | 15
TGTGCCAGCAGGTATAGCGGGGCTGGGACCAAAAACATTCAGTACTTC | CASRYSGAGTKNIQYF | NA | TRBV2 | TRBD2 | TRBJ2-4 | 16
TGTGCCAGCTCACCTTTTAGGGACAGGGCCTACGAGCAGTACTTC | CASSPFRDRAYEQYF | NA | TRBV18 | TRBD1 | TRBJ2-7 | 15
TGTGCCAGCAGCGGTGGAGGGACAGGGGCGACCGGGGAGCTGTTTTTT | CASSGGGTGATGELFF | NA | TRBV9 | TRBD1 | TRBJ2-2 | 16
TGTGCCAGTCGCGGACAGGGCGGTTCACCCCTCCACTTT | CASRGQGGSPLHF | NA | TRBV19 | TRBD1 | TRBJ1-6 | 13
TGCGCCAGCAGTCTTGGACTAGCGGGGGCCCTCGGCGAGCAGTACTTC | CASSLGLAGALGEQYF | NA | TRBV5-1 | TRBD2 | TRBJ2-7 | 16
TGCGCCAGCAGTGAGTCAAGGCAGGGGCTTGGCTACACCTTC | CASSESRQGLGYTF | few | TRBV10-2 | NA | TRBJ1-2 | 14
TGTGCCAGCAGCATGACAGGTTTTAGCAATCAGCCCCAGCATTTT | CASSMTGFSNQPQHF | few | TRBV2 | NA | TRBJ1-5 | 15
TGTGCCAGCAGCTCCGGCCAGGGGGCTGGGGGGCAGTTCTTC | CASSSGQGAGGQFF | NA | TRBV7-9 | TRBD1 | TRBJ2-1 | 14
TGTGCCAGCAGCCACGGGGTTCGGGCTGGCTACACCTTC | CASSHGVRAGYTF | NA | TRBV3-1/TRBV3-2 | NA | TRBJ1-2 | 13
TGTGCCAGCAGTTCCCAGGGAGGCTATGGCTACACCTTC | CASSSQGGYGYTF | NA | TRBV6-2/TRBV6-3 | NA | TRBJ1-2 | 13
TGTGCCAGCAGTTACGACCGAGGGACCGGGGAGCTGTTTTTT | CASSYDRGTGELFF | NA | TRBV6-2/TRBV6-3 | NA | TRBJ2-2 | 14
TGTGCCAGCAGTTCCGGACGGGGGGGCACTGAAGCTTTCTTT | CASSSGRGGTEAFF | NA | TRBV7-2 | NA | TRBJ1-1 | 14
TGTGCCAGCAGCGTGGGACATCAGAACTATGGCTACACCTTC | CASSVGHQNYGYTF | NA | TRBV9 | NA | TRBJ1-2 | 14